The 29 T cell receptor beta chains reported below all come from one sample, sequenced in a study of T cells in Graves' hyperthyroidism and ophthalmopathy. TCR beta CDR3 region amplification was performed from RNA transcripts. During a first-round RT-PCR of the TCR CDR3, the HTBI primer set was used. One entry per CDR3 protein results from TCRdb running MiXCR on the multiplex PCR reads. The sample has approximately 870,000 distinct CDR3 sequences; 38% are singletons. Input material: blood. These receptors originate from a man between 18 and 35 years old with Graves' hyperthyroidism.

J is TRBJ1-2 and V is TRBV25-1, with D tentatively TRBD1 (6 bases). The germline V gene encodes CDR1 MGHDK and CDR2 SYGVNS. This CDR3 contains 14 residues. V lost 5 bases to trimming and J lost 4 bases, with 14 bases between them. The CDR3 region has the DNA TGTGCCAGCAGTCCCCACTACAGGGTCTATGGCTACACCTTC. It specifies CASSPHYRVYGYTF.

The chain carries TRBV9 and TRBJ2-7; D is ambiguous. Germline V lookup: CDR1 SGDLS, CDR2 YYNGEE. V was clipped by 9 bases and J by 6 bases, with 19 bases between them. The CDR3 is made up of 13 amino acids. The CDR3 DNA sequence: TGTGCCAACAACCCCAACGGGCAGGCCGAGCAGTACTTC. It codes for CANNPNGQAEQYF.

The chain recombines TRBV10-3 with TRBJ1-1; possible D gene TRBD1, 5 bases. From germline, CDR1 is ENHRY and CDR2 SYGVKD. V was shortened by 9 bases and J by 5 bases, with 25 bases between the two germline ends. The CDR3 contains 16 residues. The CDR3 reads CAMATTSGGERTEAFF. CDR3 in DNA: TGTGCCATGGCCACCACTAGCGGGGGGGAAAGAACTGAAGCTTTCTTT.

CDR3 nucleotide sequence: TGTGCCAGCAGCTCTCCCTCTCAGGAGCAGTACTTC. It translates to CASSSPSQEQYF. The chain couples TRBV7-9 to TRBJ2-7; D not certain. Trimming left V 4 bases short and J 7 bases short, with 11 bases between. The length of the CDR3 is 12 residues. The germline CDR1 and CDR2 sequences are SEHNR and FQNEAQ (reference sequence).

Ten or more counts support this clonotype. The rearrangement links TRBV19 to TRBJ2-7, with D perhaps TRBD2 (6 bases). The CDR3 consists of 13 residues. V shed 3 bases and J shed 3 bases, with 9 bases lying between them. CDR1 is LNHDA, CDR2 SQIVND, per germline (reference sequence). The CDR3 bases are TGTGCCAGTAGTATGGGGGGTAACTACGAGCAGTACTTC. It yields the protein CASSMGGNYEQYF.

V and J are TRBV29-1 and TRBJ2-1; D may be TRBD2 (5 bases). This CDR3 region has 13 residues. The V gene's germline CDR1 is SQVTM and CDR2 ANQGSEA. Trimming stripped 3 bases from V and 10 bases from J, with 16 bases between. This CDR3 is CSVEDREQLEQFF. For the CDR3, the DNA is TGCAGCGTTGAGGATCGGGAACAGCTCGAGCAGTTCTTC.

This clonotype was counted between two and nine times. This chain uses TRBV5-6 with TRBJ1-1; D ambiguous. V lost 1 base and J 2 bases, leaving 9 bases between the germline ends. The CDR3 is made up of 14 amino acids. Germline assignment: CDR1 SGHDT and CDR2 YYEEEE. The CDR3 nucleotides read TGTGCCAGCAGCTTGAATGCGGACAACACTGAAGCTTTCTTT. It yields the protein CASSLNADNTEAFF.

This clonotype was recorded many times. The chain's CDR3 is CASSYSIWGRNSPLHF. In nucleotides, the CDR3 is TGTGCCAGCAGTTACTCGATATGGGGGCGAAATTCACCCCTCCACTTT. The chain carries TRBV6-6 and TRBJ1-6; tentatively, D is TRBD1 (6 bases). The CDR3 runs to 16 residues. The germline V gene has CDR1 MNHNY and CDR2 SVGAGI (reference sequence). V was trimmed by 0 bases and J by 7 bases, leaving 13 bases between them.

The CDR3 bases are TGTGCCAGCAGCCGCAGCGGGAAAGGTTCCTACGAGCAGTACTTC. This sequence encodes CASSRSGKGSYEQYF. The J gene is TRBJ2-7, the V gene TRBV7-9; 7 nucleotides match TRBD2. CDR1 and CDR2 from the germline V gene are SEHNR and FQNEAQ (reference sequence). The J segment lost 1 base and the V segment lost 5 bases, leaving 8 bases of the junction unmatched. CDR3 length: 15 residues. Combining the CDR3 with reference TRBV7-9 and TRBJ2-7 gives the whole variable domain DTGVSQNPRHKITKRGQNVTFRCDPISEHNRLYWYRQTLGQGPEFLTYFQNEAQLEKSRLLSDRFSAERPKGSFSTLEIQRTEQGDSAMYLCASSRSGKGSYEQYFGPGTRLTVT.

DNA of the CDR3: TGCGCCAGCAGCTTGGCCAGACGGGGAGCGGACTATGGCTACACCTTC. Residues: CASSLARRGADYGYTF. The V and J genes are TRBV5-1 and TRBJ1-2; no firm D call. The germline V and J ends were trimmed by 0 bases and 3 bases, with 15 bases remaining between them. This CDR3 is built from 16 residues. Per the germline V gene, CDR1 is SGHRS and CDR2 is YFSETQ. Full variable domain (outside the CDR3, taken from reference TRBV5-1 and TRBJ1-2): KAGVTQTPRYLIKTRGQQVTLSCSPISGHRSVSWYQQTPGQGLQFLFEYFSETQRNKGNFPGRFSGRQFSNSRSEMNVSTLELGDSALYLCASSLARRGADYGYTFGSGTRLTVV.

The CDR3 DNA reads as TGTGCCAGCAGCGTCAGCTTCGGGACCCACGGAAGCGAGCAGTACTTC. It yields the protein CASSVSFGTHGSEQYF. The V call is TRBV9, the J call TRBJ2-7; D is tentatively TRBD1 or TRBD2 (5 bases each). The CDR3 covers 16 residues. Germline V gene data show CDR1 as SGDLS and CDR2 as YYNGEE. Trimming took off 2 bases at V and 6 bases at J, with 21 bases between the two ends.

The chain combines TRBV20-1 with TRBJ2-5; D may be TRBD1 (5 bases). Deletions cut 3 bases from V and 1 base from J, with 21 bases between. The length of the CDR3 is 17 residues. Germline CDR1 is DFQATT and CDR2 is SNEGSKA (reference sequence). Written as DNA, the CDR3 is TGCAGTGCTAGTCAGGGCAGGGTGTATAGGGGCCAAGAGACCCAGTACTTC. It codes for CSASQGRVYRGQETQYF.

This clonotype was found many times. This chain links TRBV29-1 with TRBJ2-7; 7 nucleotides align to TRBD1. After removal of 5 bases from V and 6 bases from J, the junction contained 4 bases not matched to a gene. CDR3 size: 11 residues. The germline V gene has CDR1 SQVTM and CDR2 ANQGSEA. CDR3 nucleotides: TGCAGCGTTCTCCGGGACAGCGAGCAGTACTTC. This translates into CSVLRDSEQYF.

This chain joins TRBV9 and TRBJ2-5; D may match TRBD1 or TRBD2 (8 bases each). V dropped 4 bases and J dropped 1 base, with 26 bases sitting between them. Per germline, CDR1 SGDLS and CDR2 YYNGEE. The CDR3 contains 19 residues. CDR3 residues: CASSLRQGALAGFQETQYF. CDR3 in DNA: TGTGCCAGCAGCTTGCGTCAGGGGGCCTTAGCGGGGTTCCAAGAGACCCAGTACTTC.

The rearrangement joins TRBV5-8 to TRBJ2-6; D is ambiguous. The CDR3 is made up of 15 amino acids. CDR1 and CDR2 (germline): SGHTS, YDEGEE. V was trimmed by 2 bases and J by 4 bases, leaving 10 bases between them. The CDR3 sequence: CASSFPPLGANVLTF. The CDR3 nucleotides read TGTGCCAGCAGCTTCCCGCCCTTAGGGGCCAACGTCCTGACTTTC.

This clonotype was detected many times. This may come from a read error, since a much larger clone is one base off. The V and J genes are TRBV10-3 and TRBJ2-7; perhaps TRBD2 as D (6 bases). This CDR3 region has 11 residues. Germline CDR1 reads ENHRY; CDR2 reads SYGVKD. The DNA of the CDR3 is TGTGCCATCACTGAGGAGGGAGCACAGTACTTC. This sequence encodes CAITEEGAQYF.

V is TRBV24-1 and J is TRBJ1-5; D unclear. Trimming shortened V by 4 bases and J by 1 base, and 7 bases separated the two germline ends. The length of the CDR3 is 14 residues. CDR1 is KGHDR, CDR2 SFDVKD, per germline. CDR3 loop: CATSEAPSNQPQHF. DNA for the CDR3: TGTGCCACCAGTGAGGCGCCCAGCAATCAGCCCCAGCATTTT.

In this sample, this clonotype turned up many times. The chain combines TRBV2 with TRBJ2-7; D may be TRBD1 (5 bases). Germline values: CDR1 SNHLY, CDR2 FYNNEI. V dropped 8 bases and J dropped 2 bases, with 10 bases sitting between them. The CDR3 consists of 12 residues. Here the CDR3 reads CASGASAYEQYF. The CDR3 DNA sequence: TGTGCCAGCGGGGCCTCTGCCTACGAGCAGTACTTC. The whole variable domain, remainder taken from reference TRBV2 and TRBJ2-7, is EPEVTQTPSHQVTQMGQEVILRCVPISNHLYFYWYRQILGQKVEFLVSFYNNEISEKSEIFDDQFSVERPDGSNFTLKIRSTKLEDSAMYFCASGASAYEQYFGPGTRLTVT.

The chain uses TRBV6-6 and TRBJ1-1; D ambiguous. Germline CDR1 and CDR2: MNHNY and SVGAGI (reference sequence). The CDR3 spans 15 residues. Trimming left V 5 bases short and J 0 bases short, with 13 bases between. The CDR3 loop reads CASSGDGSMNTEAFF. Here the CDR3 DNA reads TGTGCCAGCAGTGGCGACGGCAGCATGAACACTGAAGCTTTCTTT.

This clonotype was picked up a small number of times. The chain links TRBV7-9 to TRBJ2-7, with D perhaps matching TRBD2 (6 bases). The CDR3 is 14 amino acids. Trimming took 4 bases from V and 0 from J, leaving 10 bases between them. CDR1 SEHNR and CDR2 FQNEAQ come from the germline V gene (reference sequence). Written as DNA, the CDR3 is TGTGCCAGCAGCTCATCGGGACTCTCCTACGAGCAGTACTTC. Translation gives CASSSSGLSYEQYF.

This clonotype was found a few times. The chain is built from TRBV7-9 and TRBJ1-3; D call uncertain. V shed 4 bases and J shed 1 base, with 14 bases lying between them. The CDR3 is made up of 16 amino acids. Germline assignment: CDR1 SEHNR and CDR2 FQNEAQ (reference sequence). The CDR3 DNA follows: TGTGCCAGCAGCTCGAGATTGGGGTTGTCTGGAAACACCATATATTTT. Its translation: CASSSRLGLSGNTIYF.

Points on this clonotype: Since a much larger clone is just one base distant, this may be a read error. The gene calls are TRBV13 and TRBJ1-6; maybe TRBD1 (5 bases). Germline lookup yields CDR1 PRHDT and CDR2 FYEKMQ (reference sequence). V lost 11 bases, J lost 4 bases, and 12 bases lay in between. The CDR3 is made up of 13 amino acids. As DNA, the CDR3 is TGTGCCGGCATGAGACAGTATAATTCACCCCTCCACTTT. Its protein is CAGMRQYNSPLHF.

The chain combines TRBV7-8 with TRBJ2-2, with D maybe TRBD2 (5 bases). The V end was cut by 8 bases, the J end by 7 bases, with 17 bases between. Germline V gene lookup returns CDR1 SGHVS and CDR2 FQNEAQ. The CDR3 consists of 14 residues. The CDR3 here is CASHRDLGNGELFF. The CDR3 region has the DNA TGTGCCAGCCACCGGGATCTCGGAAACGGGGAGCTGTTTTTT.

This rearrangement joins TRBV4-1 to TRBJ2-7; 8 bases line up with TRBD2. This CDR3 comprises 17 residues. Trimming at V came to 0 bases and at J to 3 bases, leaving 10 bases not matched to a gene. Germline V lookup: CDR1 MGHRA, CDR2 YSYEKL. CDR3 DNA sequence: TGCGCCAGCAGCCAAGATCTGTCCGAACTAGCGGACTACGAGCAGTACTTC. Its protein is CASSQDLSELADYEQYF.

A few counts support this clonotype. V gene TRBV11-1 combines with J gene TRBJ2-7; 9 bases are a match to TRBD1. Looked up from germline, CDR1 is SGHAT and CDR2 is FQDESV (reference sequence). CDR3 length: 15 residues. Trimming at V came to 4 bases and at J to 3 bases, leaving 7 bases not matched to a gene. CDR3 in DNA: TGTGCCAGCAGCTCCCCTTCGACAGGGGGCTACGAGCAGTACTTC. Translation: CASSSPSTGGYEQYF. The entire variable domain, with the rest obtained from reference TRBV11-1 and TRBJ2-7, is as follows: EAEVAQSPRYKITEKSQAVAFWCDPISGHATLYWYRQILGQGPELLVQFQDESVVDDSQLPKDRFSAERLKGVDSTLKIQPAELGDSAMYLCASSSPSTGGYEQYFGPGTRLTVT.

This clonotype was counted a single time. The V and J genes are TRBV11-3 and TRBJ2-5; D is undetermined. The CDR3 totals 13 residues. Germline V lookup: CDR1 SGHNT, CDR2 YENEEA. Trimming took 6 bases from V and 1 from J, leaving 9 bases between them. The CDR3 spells CASSSDVQETQYF. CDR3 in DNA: TGTGCCAGCAGTTCCGATGTCCAAGAGACCCAGTACTTC.

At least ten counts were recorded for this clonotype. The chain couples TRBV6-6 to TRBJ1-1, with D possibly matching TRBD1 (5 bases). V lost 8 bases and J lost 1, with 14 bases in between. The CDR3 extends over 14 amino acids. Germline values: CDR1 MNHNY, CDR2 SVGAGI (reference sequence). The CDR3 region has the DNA TGTGCCAGCGGAGAAACAGGAACGAACACTGAAGCTTTCTTT. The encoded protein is CASGETGTNTEAFF.

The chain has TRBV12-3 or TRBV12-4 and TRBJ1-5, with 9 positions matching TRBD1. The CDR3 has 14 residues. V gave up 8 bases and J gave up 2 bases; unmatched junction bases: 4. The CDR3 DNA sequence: TGTGCCAGCGGGACAGGGACCGGCAATCAGCCCCAGCATTTT. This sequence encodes CASGTGTGNQPQHF.

The CDR3 nucleotides read TGTGCCAGCAGCCCTCCGGGACAGCTCAATAATGAAAAACTGTTTTTT. Translating it yields CASSPPGQLNNEKLFF. The chain combines TRBV7-9 with TRBJ1-4; 7 nucleotides match TRBD1. J was trimmed by 4 bases and V by 5 bases; bases with no gene match: 10. Looked up from germline, CDR1 is SEHNR and CDR2 is FQNEAQ (reference sequence). This CDR3 comprises 16 residues.